The 14 T cell receptor beta chains in this list originate from one sample, sequenced in a study of blood T cell repertoires in COVID-19. Assay used: immunoSEQ multiplex PCR; TCRdb lists only in-frame clones, some missing. The top ten clones hold over 9.5% of a sample with some 74,000 clones, approximately 80% of them seen once. Sequenced: peripheral blood. Receptors were obtained from a human donor in a cohort sampled during active COVID-19.

This chain joins TRBV5-1 and TRBJ1-1, with TRBD1 identical over 9 bases. The CDR3 sequence is 19 residues long. The germline V gene encodes CDR1 SGHRS and CDR2 YFSETQ. V shed 0 bases and J 5 bases; nucleotides not matched to a gene: 17. The CDR3 sequence is CASSLARGGGQGLGTEAFF. The CDR3 coding sequence is TGCGCCAGCAGCTTGGCCAGGGGAGGTGGACAGGGGTTGGGGACTGAAGCTTTCTTT. Full variable domain (remainder filled in from reference TRBV5-1 and TRBJ1-1): KAGVTQTPRYLIKTRGQQVTLSCSPISGHRSVSWYQQTPGQGLQFLFEYFSETQRNKGNFPGRFSGRQFSNSRSEMNVSTLELGDSALYLCASSLARGGGQGLGTEAFFGQGTRLTVV.

The rearrangement uses TRBV30 and TRBJ2-5; perhaps TRBD1 as D (5 bases). Trimming stripped 8 bases from V and 6 bases from J, with 16 bases between. The CDR3 is 12 residues long. CDR1 is GTSNPN and CDR2 is SVGIG in the germline V gene (reference sequence). The CDR3 bases are TGTGCCGGGGATCAGGGTACAAAGACCCAGTACTTC. As protein: CAGDQGTKTQYF. Combining the CDR3 with reference TRBV30 and TRBJ2-5 gives the whole variable domain SQTIHQWPATLVQPVGSPLSLECTVEGTSNPNLYWYRQAAGRGLQLLFYSVGIGQISSEVPQNLSASRPQDRQFILSSKKLLLSDSGFYLCAGDQGTKTQYFGPGTRLLVL.

This clone came up many times. This rearrangement joins TRBV6-5 to TRBJ1-2; D unclear. The V gene lost 0 bases and the J gene lost 2 bases, with 4 bases spanning the gap. The CDR3 contains 13 residues. Germline V lookup: CDR1 MNHEY, CDR2 SVGAGI. The CDR3 sequence: CASSYSLNYGYTF. The CDR3 DNA follows: TGTGCCAGCAGTTACTCCCTGAACTATGGCTACACCTTC.

The chain uses TRBV19 and TRBJ1-6; 11 bases are shared with TRBD1. After removal of 6 bases from V and 9 bases from J, the junction contained 4 bases not matched to a gene. Germline CDR1 is LNHDA and CDR2 is SQIVND (reference sequence). The CDR3 consists of 14 residues. The CDR3 sequence: CASSTDRGLSPLHF. In DNA, the CDR3 is TGTGCCAGTAGCACGGACAGGGGGCTTTCACCCCTCCACTTT.

This clone was observed a single time. The genes are TRBV6-2 or TRBV6-3 and TRBJ2-2; 8 positions match TRBD2. With 5 bases clipped from V and 0 bases from J, the junction kept 2 bases outside the gene matches. Germline V lookup: CDR1 MNHEY, CDR2 SVGEGT. This CDR3 spans 15 amino acids. For the CDR3, the DNA is TGTGCCAGCAGTAAGACTAGCGCGAACACCGGGGAGCTGTTTTTT. Translating gives CASSKTSANTGELFF.

The chain combines TRBV11-3 with TRBJ2-7; 8 nucleotides align to TRBD2. CDR3 length equals 14 residues. The junction had 4 bases not matched to a gene; V was cut back by 4 bases and J by 2 bases. CDR1 is SGHNT, CDR2 YENEEA, per germline. CDR3 residues: CASSSPGGPYEQYV. For the CDR3, the DNA is TGTGCCAGCAGCTCCCCGGGGGGGCCCTACGAGCAGTACGTC.

The rearrangement joins TRBV6-6 to TRBJ2-1; a weak D match, TRBD2 (6 bases). Per the germline V gene, CDR1 is MNHNY and CDR2 is SVGAGI (reference sequence). Trimming pared 5 bases from V and 9 bases from J, leaving 14 bases between. The CDR3 is 13 amino acids. CDR3 protein: CASSLGLPGEQFF. The DNA for the CDR3 is TGTGCCAGCAGTCTGGGACTCCCTGGTGAGCAGTTCTTC.

This clone was seen once. CDR3 nucleotide sequence: TGTGCCAGTATTACAGGGAACACTGAAGCTTTCTTT. It translates to CASITGNTEAFF. This chain uses TRBV19 with TRBJ1-1; TRBD1 is a possible D gene (5 bases). The V end lost 7 bases, the J end lost 1 base, and 7 bases lay between the germline ends. The CDR3 runs to 12 residues. CDR1 LNHDA and CDR2 SQIVND come from the germline V gene (reference sequence).

This clone is medium-sized within its sample. The chain uses TRBV6-5 and TRBJ2-2; 8 bases align to TRBD2. V shed 1 base, J shed 4 bases, and the junction held 2 bases outside the gene matches. Germline loops: CDR1 MNHEY, CDR2 SVGAGI. The CDR3 length is 15 residues. In nucleotides, the CDR3 is TGTGCCAGCAGTTACTGGACTAGCTTCACCGGGGAGCTGTTTTTT. It encodes CASSYWTSFTGELFF.

This chain connects TRBV10-3 to TRBJ2-3; 9 positions agree with TRBD1. The CDR3 extends over 16 amino acids. Trimming took 2 bases from V and 2 from J; bases not matched to a gene: 5. Germline-derived CDR1 and CDR2 are ENHRY and SYGVKD. CDR3 nucleotides: TGTGCCATCAGTGAGGGACAGGGGCTAAACACAGATACGCAGTATTTT. Translating gives CAISEGQGLNTDTQYF.

This CDR3 is CASSRGLAGGPGDTQYF. In nucleotides, the CDR3 is TGTGCCAGCAGCCGGGGACTAGCGGGGGGGCCAGGAGATACGCAGTATTTT. This sequence joins TRBV7-2 and TRBJ2-3; 16 bases line up with TRBD2. Unmatched junction bases numbered 7, after V lost 5 bases and J lost 5 bases. The CDR3 totals 17 residues. Germline V gene sequence: CDR1 SGHTA, CDR2 FQGNSA.

This clone came up a few times. This sequence joins TRBV27 and TRBJ1-4; D is uncertain. V lost 0 bases and J 0 bases, leaving 2 bases between the germline ends. Germline V CDR1 and CDR2: MNHEY, SMNVEV (reference sequence). The CDR3 consists of 14 residues. CDR3 region: CASSLSSTNEKLFF. The CDR3 bases are TGTGCCAGCAGTTTATCCTCAACTAATGAAAAACTGTTTTTT.

The chain couples TRBV6-2 or TRBV6-3 to TRBJ1-2; TRBD1 might be the D (5 bases). CDR3 length equals 15 residues. Germline V gene data show CDR1 as MNHEY and CDR2 as SVGEGT. The V end was cut by 0 bases, the J end by 3 bases, with 11 bases between. DNA of the CDR3: TGTGCCAGCAGTTACTCGACGGCAGGGTACTATGGCTACACCTTC. It encodes CASSYSTAGYYGYTF.

The V call is TRBV28, the J call TRBJ2-2, with 11 bases identical to TRBD2. Germline trimming cut 5 bases from V and 5 bases from J; bases unmatched to any gene: 10. Germline V gene data show CDR1 as MDHEN and CDR2 as SYDVKM. This CDR3 region has 17 residues. CDR3: CASSPSSLAGGTGELFF. The CDR3 DNA follows: TGTGCCAGCAGTCCGTCCTCCTTAGCGGGGGGGACCGGGGAGCTGTTTTTT.